This TCR beta chain was identified during a study of T-cell memory formation after mild COVID-19. As for this clonotype: Its target is unknown.

The study, taken as a whole, reports: Contracting CD4+ clones sat mainly in CM and EM; CD8+ in EMRA.

Using its own MiXCR run on the 5' RACE reads, TCRdb lists one record per CDR3 protein. This sample has roughly 48,000 distinct CDR3 sequences, with 27% found just once. Sample: PBMCs or a T cell subset sorted from them (not recorded which). This clonotype was sampled from a man younger than 30 who had mild COVID-19 (a few samples of this study predate the infection). Cell type and time point are not known.

The CDR3 bases are TGTGCCAGCAGCTTAGTTGGGCGCCCAGATACGCAGTATTTT. This translates into CASSLVGRPDTQYF. The gene calls are TRBV7-2 and TRBJ2-3; no clear D gene. V gave up 1 base and J gave up 4 bases, with 9 bases separating them. Germline V gene lookup returns CDR1 SGHTA and CDR2 FQGNSA. This CDR3 is built from 14 residues.